Shown below are 24 T cell receptor beta chains from a single sample sequenced in a study of OX40 agonist ivuxolimab in advanced cancers. Here immunoSEQ multiplex PCR was the method, and the copy in TCRdb shows in-frame clones only, minus some. Among 30,000 to 40,000 clones listed, approximately 89% were seen once. Sequences were derived from CD4+ or CD8+ T cells sorted from blood, sampled in a trial of the OX40 agonist ivuxolimab. These receptors were obtained from an adult with an advanced solid tumor such as melanoma, head and neck, liver or kidney cancer.

The gene calls are TRBV2 and TRBJ2-3, with 11 bases that match TRBD2. Germline V CDR1 and CDR2: SNHLY, FYNNEI. CDR3 length: 16 amino acids. V gave up 0 bases and J gave up 3 bases; unmatched junction bases: 2. CDR3 sequence reads: CASSEAPSGRTDTQYF. The CDR3 DNA sequence: TGTGCCAGCAGTGAAGCGCCTAGCGGGAGGACAGATACGCAGTATTTT.

This clone was seen just once. The gene calls are TRBV15 and TRBJ2-3; 9 bases fit TRBD2. Per the germline V gene, CDR1 is LNHNV and CDR2 is YYDKDF (reference sequence). The V segment lost 3 bases and the J segment 0 bases; nucleotides outside the gene matches: 1. This CDR3 contains 15 residues. Written as DNA, the CDR3 is TGTGCCACCAGCAGTCTAGCGGGAAGCACAGATACGCAGTATTTT. Protein: CATSSLAGSTDTQYF.

This clone appeared once. This chain joins TRBV15 and TRBJ2-1; possible D gene TRBD1, 5 bases. V was pared by 4 bases and J by 0 bases, with 13 bases between. CDR3 length: 16 residues. Germline V gene lookup returns CDR1 LNHNV and CDR2 YYDKDF (reference sequence). DNA for the CDR3: TGTGCCACCAGCATCCCACAGGAGAGCTCCTACAATGAGCAGTTCTTC. This translates into CATSIPQESSYNEQFF.

The V gene is TRBV5-4, the J gene TRBJ2-2, with 10 nucleotides matching TRBD1. With 5 bases clipped from V and 5 bases from J, the junction kept 3 bases outside the gene matches. Germline values: CDR1 SGHNT, CDR2 YYREEE (reference sequence). The CDR3 runs 14 residues. As DNA, the CDR3 is TGTGCCAGCAGGGGGGGACAGGGGACCGGGGAGCTGTTTTTT. It yields the protein CASRGGQGTGELFF.

This chain joins TRBV5-6 and TRBJ2-7; tentatively, D is TRBD1 (6 bases). Germline V CDR1 and CDR2: SGHDT, YYEEEE. CDR3 length: 15 residues. Deletions cut 0 bases from V and 0 bases from J, with 10 bases between. CDR3 bases: TGTGCCAGCAGCTTGGGGACAGTCTTCTCCTACGAGCAGTACTTC. It is translated as CASSLGTVFSYEQYF.

This chain connects TRBV13 to TRBJ2-5, with 8 nucleotides matching TRBD2. The V gene end was trimmed by 2 bases and the J gene end by 10 bases; junction bases not matched to a gene: 9. The CDR3 sequence is 14 residues long. Per germline, CDR1 PRHDT and CDR2 FYEKMQ (reference sequence). The CDR3 protein is CASSLTGTREDQYF. For the CDR3, the DNA is TGTGCCAGCAGCTTAACCGGGACTAGAGAGGACCAGTACTTC.

This sequence joins TRBV25-1 and TRBJ2-7; D unclear. The CDR3 extends over 13 amino acids. Deletions cut 7 bases from V and 1 base from J, with 11 bases between. The germline V gene encodes CDR1 MGHDK and CDR2 SYGVNS. CDR3 residues: CASTRTESYEQYF. Here the CDR3 DNA reads TGTGCCAGCACCAGGACGGAATCCTACGAGCAGTACTTC.

The chain is built from TRBV28 and TRBJ1-1; D unresolved. Looked up from germline, CDR1 is MDHEN and CDR2 is SYDVKM. The V end was cut by 5 bases, the J end by 4 bases, with 8 bases between. This CDR3 is 12 amino acids long. The CDR3 sequence is CASSLGSTEAFF. The CDR3, as DNA: TGTGCCAGCAGTCTGGGAAGCACTGAAGCTTTCTTT. Supplemented by reference TRBV28 and TRBJ1-1, the full variable domain reads DVKVTQSSRYLVKRTGEKVFLECVQDMDHENMFWYRQDPGLGLRLIYFSYDVKMKEKGDIPEGYSVSREKKERFSLILESASTNQTSMYLCASSLGSTEAFFGQGTRLTVV.

J is TRBJ2-7 and V is TRBV5-6; D is undetermined. The CDR3 sequence is 16 residues long. CDR1 is SGHDT, CDR2 YYEEEE, per germline. Deletions cut 5 bases from V and 2 bases from J, with 20 bases between. Here the CDR3 reads CASSTGSPPPTYEQYF. The CDR3 DNA reads TGTGCCAGCAGTACTGGATCCCCACCGCCAACCTACGAGCAGTACTTC.

A single count supports this clone. V gene TRBV11-1 combines with J gene TRBJ2-5, with D maybe TRBD1 (6 bases). The V and J ends lost 4 bases and 0 bases respectively, with 18 bases between them. The germline V gene has CDR1 SGHAT and CDR2 FQDESV (reference sequence). This CDR3 spans 17 amino acids. Here the CDR3 DNA reads TGTGCCAGCAGCTCCTGGGGGACAAACGACGACCAAGAGACCCAGTACTTC. This gives the protein CASSSWGTNDDQETQYF.

The rearrangement joins TRBV6-5 to TRBJ2-1; no definite D call. Trimming removed 9 bases at V and 7 bases at J, with 4 bases between. Germline loops: CDR1 MNHEY, CDR2 SVGAGI. CDR3 size: 9 residues. The CDR3 sequence: CARRNEQFF. In nucleotides, the CDR3 is TGTGCCAGAAGAAATGAGCAGTTCTTC.

The V gene is TRBV7-8, the J gene TRBJ2-3, with TRBD2 identical over 14 bases. Looked up from germline, CDR1 is SGHVS and CDR2 is FQNEAQ. After removal of 5 bases from V and 1 base from J, the junction contained 17 bases not matched to a gene. This CDR3 region has 21 residues. The CDR3 here is CASSLPARLAGGGWGTDTQYF. The CDR3 DNA is TGTGCCAGCAGCCTCCCAGCGAGACTAGCGGGAGGGGGTTGGGGCACAGATACGCAGTATTTT.

For this clone: Different DNA sequences within this sample yield the same CDR3. The gene calls are TRBV27 and TRBJ2-7; 8 nucleotides agree with TRBD1. Germline values: CDR1 MNHEY, CDR2 SMNVEV (reference sequence). This CDR3 is 14 amino acids long. Losses at the gene ends were 3 bases for V and 3 bases for J; bases not matched to a gene: 4. The CDR3 DNA follows: TGTGCCAGCAGTTTGGTGGGGACAGGCTACGAGCAGTACTTC. Translated: CASSLVGTGYEQYF.

The chain links TRBV4-2 to TRBJ1-2; 7 bases fit TRBD1. With V trimmed by 5 bases and J by 4 bases, 13 bases remained unmatched. Germline V lookup: CDR1 LGHNA, CDR2 YNFKEQ. The CDR3 is made up of 16 amino acids. The CDR3 protein is CASSADGTDHPYGYTF. CDR3 in DNA: TGTGCCAGCAGCGCCGACGGGACAGACCACCCCTATGGCTACACCTTC.

The chain carries TRBV14 and TRBJ1-6; unclear D gene. Trimming took 1 base from V and 3 from J, leaving 10 bases between them. Looked up from germline, CDR1 is SGHDN and CDR2 is FVKESK. The CDR3 has 16 residues. CDR3 nucleotide sequence: TGTGCCAGCAGCCAAGGGGCGGGAATCTATAATTCACCCCTCCACTTT. It yields the protein CASSQGAGIYNSPLHF.

CDR3 bases: TGTGCCAGCAGTTTACGGACAGGAGGATACGAGCAGTACTTC. Encoded protein: CASSLRTGGYEQYF. V usage is TRBV27 and J usage is TRBJ2-7; 7 bases map to TRBD1. The V segment lost 2 bases and the J segment 4 bases; nucleotides outside the gene matches: 5. The CDR3 extends over 14 amino acids. CDR1 is MNHEY, CDR2 SMNVEV, per germline (reference sequence).

The V and J genes are TRBV5-1 and TRBJ2-3; 11 bases are a match to TRBD2. The CDR3 sequence is 15 residues long. V lost 7 bases to trimming and J lost 2 bases; unmatched junction nucleotides: 6. CDR1 SGHRS and CDR2 YFSETQ come from the germline V gene. This chain's CDR3 is CASATTSGITDTQYF. The DNA of the CDR3 is TGCGCCAGCGCCACGACTAGCGGGATCACAGATACGCAGTATTTT. Supplemented by reference TRBV5-1 and TRBJ2-3, the full variable domain reads KAGVTQTPRYLIKTRGQQVTLSCSPISGHRSVSWYQQTPGQGLQFLFEYFSETQRNKGNFPGRFSGRQFSNSRSEMNVSTLELGDSALYLCASATTSGITDTQYFGPGTRLTVL.

This clone appeared a few times. V usage is TRBV5-4 and J usage is TRBJ1-2, with D perhaps matching TRBD1 (6 bases). CDR1 is SGHNT, CDR2 YYREEE, per germline (reference sequence). The CDR3 has 16 amino acids. The V and J ends lost 4 bases and 2 bases respectively, with 18 bases between them. In nucleotides, the CDR3 is TGTGCCAGCAGCCCCAGCTTGGGACAACTAAACTATGGCTACACCTTC. Protein product: CASSPSLGQLNYGYTF. The whole variable domain, remainder taken from reference TRBV5-4 and TRBJ1-2, is ETGVTQSPTHLIKTRGQQVTLRCSSQSGHNTVSWYQQALGQGPQFIFQYYREEENGRGNFPPRFSGLQFPNYSSELNVNALELDDSALYLCASSPSLGQLNYGYTFGSGTRLTVV.

The chain couples TRBV5-1 to TRBJ2-7; unclear D gene. Trimming cost V 0 bases and J 3 bases, with 4 bases left between them. From germline, CDR1 is SGHRS and CDR2 YFSETQ. The CDR3 runs 12 residues. CDR3 DNA sequence: TGCGCCAGCAGCTTGGACTACTACGAGCAGTACTTC. It codes for CASSLDYYEQYF. Supplemented by reference TRBV5-1 and TRBJ2-7, the full variable domain reads KAGVTQTPRYLIKTRGQQVTLSCSPISGHRSVSWYQQTPGQGLQFLFEYFSETQRNKGNFPGRFSGRQFSNSRSEMNVSTLELGDSALYLCASSLDYYEQYFGPGTRLTVT.

This chain connects TRBV2 to TRBJ2-1, with a tentative D call TRBD2 (6 bases). Germline assignment: CDR1 SNHLY and CDR2 FYNNEI. The V gene lost 4 bases and the J gene lost 0 bases, with 10 bases spanning the gap. The CDR3 consists of 15 residues. Written as DNA, the CDR3 is TGTGCCAGCAGTGCTAGCGCGTACTCCTACAATGAGCAGTTCTTC. This gives the protein CASSASAYSYNEQFF.

This chain uses TRBV5-4 with TRBJ2-7; D possibly matches TRBD1 or TRBD2 (5 bases each). Trimming took 0 bases from V and 1 from J, leaving 8 bases between them. Germline V gives CDR1 SGHNT, CDR2 YYREEE (reference sequence). The CDR3 contains 14 residues. In DNA form, the CDR3 reads TGTGCCAGCAGCTTGGGGGGGAGTTCCTACGAGCAGTACTTC. It specifies CASSLGGSSYEQYF.

J is TRBJ2-3 and V is TRBV2; D perhaps matches TRBD2 (5 bases). The V and J ends lost 6 bases and 0 bases respectively, with 7 bases between them. This CDR3 has 13 residues. Germline V gene data show CDR1 as SNHLY and CDR2 as FYNNEI. The CDR3 DNA is TGTGCCAGCAGGGACTCTAGCACAGATACGCAGTATTTT. The encoded protein is CASRDSSTDTQYF.

The genes are TRBV7-9 and TRBJ2-5; D gene ambiguous. This CDR3 spans 11 amino acids. V dropped 3 bases and J dropped 5 bases, with 4 bases sitting between them. Per germline, CDR1 SEHNR and CDR2 FQNEAQ (reference sequence). The CDR3 loop reads CASSFGETQYF. In nucleotides, the CDR3 is TGTGCCAGCAGCTTCGGGGAGACCCAGTACTTC.

V gene TRBV27 combines with J gene TRBJ2-2, with D possibly TRBD2 on 5 matching bases. Between the trimmed V and J ends, which lost 7 bases and 0 bases, there was a span of 6 bases. CDR1 is MNHEY and CDR2 is SMNVEV in the germline V gene (reference sequence). CDR3 length equals 13 residues. Here the CDR3 reads CASTDSNTGELFF. The CDR3, as DNA: TGTGCCAGCACGGACTCGAACACCGGGGAGCTGTTTTTT.